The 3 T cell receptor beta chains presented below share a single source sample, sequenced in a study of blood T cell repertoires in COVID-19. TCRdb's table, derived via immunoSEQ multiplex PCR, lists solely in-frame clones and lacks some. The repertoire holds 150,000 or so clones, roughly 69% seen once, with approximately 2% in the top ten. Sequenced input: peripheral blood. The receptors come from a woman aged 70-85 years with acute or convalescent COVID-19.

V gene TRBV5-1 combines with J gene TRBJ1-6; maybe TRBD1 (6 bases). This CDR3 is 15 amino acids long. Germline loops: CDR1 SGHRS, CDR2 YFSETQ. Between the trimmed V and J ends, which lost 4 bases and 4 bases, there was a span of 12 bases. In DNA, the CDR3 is TGCGCCAGCAGCCCCACGCAGGGGTATAATTCACCCCTCCACTTT. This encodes CASSPTQGYNSPLHF.

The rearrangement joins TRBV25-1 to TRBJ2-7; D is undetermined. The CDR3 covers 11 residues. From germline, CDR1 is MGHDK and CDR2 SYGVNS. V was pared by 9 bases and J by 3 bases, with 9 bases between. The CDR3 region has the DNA TGTGCCAGTGGTAGACTCTACGAGCAGTACTTC. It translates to CASGRLYEQYF.

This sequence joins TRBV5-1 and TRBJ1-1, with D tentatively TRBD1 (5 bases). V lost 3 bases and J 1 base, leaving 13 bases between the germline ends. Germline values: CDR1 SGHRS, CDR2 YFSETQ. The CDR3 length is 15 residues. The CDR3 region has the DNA TGCGCCAGCAGCTCCTCGGGGGGTCCGAACACTGAAGCTTTCTTT. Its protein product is CASSSSGGPNTEAFF. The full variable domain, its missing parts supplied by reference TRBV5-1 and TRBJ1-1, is KAGVTQTPRYLIKTRGQQVTLSCSPISGHRSVSWYQQTPGQGLQFLFEYFSETQRNKGNFPGRFSGRQFSNSRSEMNVSTLELGDSALYLCASSSSGGPNTEAFFGQGTRLTVV.